Listed below are T cell receptor beta chains from one sample, sequenced in a study of blood T cell repertoires in COVID-19. The method was immunoSEQ multiplex PCR; TCRdb's version includes in-frame clones alone and lacks a portion of them. The sample yields 400,000 to 450,000 clones, about 91% seen once. Sequenced: peripheral blood. All receptors derive from a woman in her 50s with COVID-19, enrolled during active disease. Both conserved end residues are part of each CDR3. The order of the fields is D gene, clone size, V gene, J gene, CDR3 DNA, CDR3 protein. The D gene is left open where the match is weak. Clone size is not always given. Where it is, it says once, few, many or a class for expanded clones.

NA,NA,TRBV6-5,TRBJ1-2,TGTGCCAGCAGTTGCAGGGGCTGTGGCTACACCTTC,CASSCRGCGYTF
NA,NA,TRBV5-1,TRBJ1-2,TGCGCCAGCAGCTTGGTGGCAGAAACCTTTCCTAACTATGGCTACACCTTC,CASSLVAETFPNYGYTF
TRBD2,NA,TRBV2,TRBJ2-3,TGTGCCAGCAGTAATATAGCGGGGGGGCTTAGCACAGATACGCAGTATTTT,CASSNIAGGLSTDTQYF
TRBD1,NA,TRBV5-4,TRBJ1-2,TGTGCCAGCAGCCACTCAGGGGGCAACTATGGCTACACCTTC,CASSHSGGNYGYTF
NA,NA,TRBV13,TRBJ1-5,TGTGCCAGCAGCTTAGTTTGTGTGGCAAAAAGCAATCAGCCCCAGCATTTT,CASSLVCVAKSNQPQHF
NA,NA,TRBV5-6,TRBJ2-1,TGTGCCAGCATTAGAAACAATGAGCAGTTCTTC,CASIRNNEQFF
TRBD2,NA,TRBV9,TRBJ2-1,TGTGCCAGCAGCGCGGGAGGCGAAGAGCAGTTCTTC,CASSAGGEEQFF
TRBD2,NA,TRBV7-2,TRBJ2-1,TGTGCCAGCAGCTATCTAGCGGGGGGGTACAATGAGCAGTTCTTC,CASSYLAGGYNEQFF
TRBD2,NA,TRBV25-1,TRBJ2-1,TGTGCCAGCAGTGAATATAAAGCGGGGGGGGCCCATGAGCAGTTCTTC,CASSEYKAGGAHEQFF
TRBD1,NA,TRBV9,TRBJ2-3,TGTGCCAGCAGCGTACAGGGGGCAGATACGCAGTATTTT,CASSVQGADTQYF
NA,once,TRBV15,TRBJ1-1,TGTGCCACCAGCAGGTCGACCGGGGGGACTGAAGCTTTCTTT,CATSRSTGGTEAFF
NA,once,TRBV12-5,TRBJ2-1,TGTGCTAGTGGTTTGGGAGGGTACAATGAGCAGTTCTTC,CASGLGGYNEQFF
NA,NA,TRBV23-1,TRBJ2-4,TGCGCCAGCAGTCAATCGGGGCAGCCTCCCCCCGTAGCCAAAAACATTCAGTACTTC,CASSQSGQPPPVAKNIQYF
NA,once,TRBV30,TRBJ1-2,TGTGCAGAGGTCGGGGGAGCTTATGGCTACACCTTC,CAEVGGAYGYTF
NA,NA,TRBV2,TRBJ1-5,TGTGCCAGCAGTGAGAGTGGGCCTCAGCCCCAGCATTTT,CASSESGPQPQHF
NA,NA,TRBV5-1,TRBJ1-6,TGCGCCAGCAGCCCAGGCGGGGCGCGAAATTCACCCCTCCACTTT,CASSPGGARNSPLHF
NA,NA,TRBV6-5,TRBJ2-7,TGTGCCAGCAGTTACTCGCAAGGGGGATTCTACGAGCAGTACTTC,CASSYSQGGFYEQYF
TRBD1,NA,TRBV13,TRBJ2-1,TGTGCCAGCAGCACCGGGACAGACTACAATGAGCAGTTCTTC,CASSTGTDYNEQFF
NA,NA,TRBV2,TRBJ1-4,TGTGCCAGCTTAACAGGGAAGAACACTAATGAAAAACTGTTTTTT,CASLTGKNTNEKLFF
NA,NA,TRBV6-5,TRBJ1-2,TGTGCCAGCAGATTCGGACAGAACTATGGCTACACCTTC,CASRFGQNYGYTF
TRBD1,NA,TRBV25-1,TRBJ1-1,TGTGCCAGCAGTGGATACAGGGGAGGGAGCACTGAAGCTTTCTTT,CASSGYRGGSTEAFF
NA,NA,TRBV18,TRBJ1-5,TGTGCCAGCTCACCACAGGGGAATCAGCCCCAGCATTTT,CASSPQGNQPQHF
TRBD2,NA,TRBV7-6,TRBJ2-1,TGTGCCAGCGGACTAGCGGGGGGGCCTTTCAATGAGCAGTTCTTC,CASGLAGGPFNEQFF
TRBD1,NA,TRBV5-6,TRBJ1-5,TGTGCCAGCAGCCGCGGACAGGGGCTGACGAATCAGCCCCAGCATTTT,CASSRGQGLTNQPQHF
TRBD1,NA,TRBV30,TRBJ1-1,TGTGCCTGGGGGGACAGGCCTCACACTGAAGCTTTCTTT,CAWGDRPHTEAFF
NA,once,TRBV20-1,TRBJ2-7,TGCAGTGCTAGCCCCCTCTACGAGCAGTACTTC,CSASPLYEQYF
NA,NA,TRBV18,TRBJ1-5,TGTGCCAGCTCAACTGGGGCGTTAGGCAATCAGCCCCAGCATTTT,CASSTGALGNQPQHF
NA,NA,TRBV28,TRBJ2-3,TGTGCCAGCAGTACCCCCGACATGTATACGCAGTATTTT,CASSTPDMYTQYF
NA,NA,TRBV9,TRBJ1-2,TGTGCCAGCAGCGGGCAGAACTATGGCTACACCTTC,CASSGQNYGYTF
NA,NA,TRBV28,TRBJ1-5,TGTGCCAGCAGTCTCTCCTCGGGGGGCGATCAGCCCCAGCATTTT,CASSLSSGGDQPQHF
NA,NA,TRBV24-1,TRBJ2-3,TGTGCCACTGCCGAGGCCGCATCCAAAGATACGCAGTATTTT,CATAEAASKDTQYF
NA,NA,TRBV7-2,TRBJ1-5,TGTGCCAGCAGCCCTTGGGCCAATCGGGGGGGGGCCCAGCATTTT,CASSPWANRGGAQHF
TRBD1,NA,TRBV6-1,TRBJ1-3,TGTGCCAGCAGTGAAAGACAGGGGGCTGGAAACACCATATATTTT,CASSERQGAGNTIYF
NA,NA,TRBV12-3/TRBV12-4,TRBJ1-5,TGTGCCAGCAGTTTATTTAGAGATCAGCCCCAGCATTTT,CASSLFRDQPQHF
NA,NA,TRBV11-2,TRBJ2-2,TGTGCCAGCAGCTCTGTCCAGGGCGGGGAGCTGTTTTTT,CASSSVQGGELFF
NA,NA,TRBV12-3/TRBV12-4,TRBJ2-2,TGTGCCAGCAGTTTAGCGTTTCGCGGGGAGCTGTTTTTT,CASSLAFRGELFF
NA,NA,TRBV7-9,TRBJ2-2,TGTGCCATCTCGACGGACTCAAACACCGGGGAGCTGTTTTTT,CAISTDSNTGELFF
TRBD1,NA,TRBV19,TRBJ2-6,TGTGCCAGTAGTATCTCAGGGGGACCCTCTGGGGCCAACGTCCTGACTTTC,CASSISGGPSGANVLTF
NA,once,TRBV11-2,TRBJ1-1,TGTGCCAGCACCCTTAGCCTCCTGAACACTGAAGCTTTCTTT,CASTLSLLNTEAFF
NA,NA,TRBV19,TRBJ1-5,TGTGCCAGTAGTATTCGGGGGATAGACTATCAGCCCCAGCATTTT,CASSIRGIDYQPQHF